The sequence of this TCR beta chain was determined in a study of T cells after yellow fever vaccination. Study background: Fractions containing few cells were prepared with SMART-Seq v4 Ultra Low Input.

Each CDR3 protein is one row after TCRdb ran MiXCR on the 5' RACE reads. The sample holds some 300,000 distinct CDR3 sequences, 8.7% seen once. This clonotype occurred a few times. The sequences come from CD4+ T cells sorted from PBMCs, collected 5 days after the yellow fever booster vaccination. This clonotype originated in a man in his late teens or twenties who received the YFV17D yellow fever vaccine.

The CDR3 DNA reads TGCGCCAGCAGCTTGGGGGACAGTTTAAGGCCCCTCCACTTT. It encodes CASSLGDSLRPLHF. J is TRBJ1-6 and V is TRBV5-1; the match to TRBD1 covers 7 bases. V dropped 0 bases and J dropped 13; count of bases not matched to a gene: 7. The CDR3 covers 14 residues. Germline V gene lookup returns CDR1 SGHRS and CDR2 YFSETQ.